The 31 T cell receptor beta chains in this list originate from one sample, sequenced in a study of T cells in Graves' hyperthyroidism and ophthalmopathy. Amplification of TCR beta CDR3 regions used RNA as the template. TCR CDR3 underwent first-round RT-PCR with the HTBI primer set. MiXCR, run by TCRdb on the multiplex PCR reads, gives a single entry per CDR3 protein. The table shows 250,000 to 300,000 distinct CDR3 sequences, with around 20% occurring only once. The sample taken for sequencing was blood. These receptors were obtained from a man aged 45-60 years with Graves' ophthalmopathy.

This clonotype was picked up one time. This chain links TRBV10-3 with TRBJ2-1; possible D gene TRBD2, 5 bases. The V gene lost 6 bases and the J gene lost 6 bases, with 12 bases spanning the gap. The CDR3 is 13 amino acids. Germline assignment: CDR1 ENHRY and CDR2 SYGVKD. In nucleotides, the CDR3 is TGTGCCATCAGGTGGTCGGGAAGCAATGAGCAGTTCTTC. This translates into CAIRWSGSNEQFF.

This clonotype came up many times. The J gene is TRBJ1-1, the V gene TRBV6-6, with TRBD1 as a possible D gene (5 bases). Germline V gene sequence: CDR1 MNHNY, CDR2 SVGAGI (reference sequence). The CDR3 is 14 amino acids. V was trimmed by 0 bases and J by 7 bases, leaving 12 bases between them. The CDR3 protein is CASSYSGGGGEAFF. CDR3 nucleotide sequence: TGTGCCAGCAGTTACTCAGGTGGGGGGGGTGAAGCTTTCTTT.

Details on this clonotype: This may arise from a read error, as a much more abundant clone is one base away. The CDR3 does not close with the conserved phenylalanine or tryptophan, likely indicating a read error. In nucleotides, the CDR3 is TGTGCCAGCAGTTATCGGACGGGGGCAACTGGCTACACCCTC. It yields the protein CASSYRTGATGYTL. The V call is TRBV27, the J call TRBJ1-2; D possibly corresponds to TRBD1 (6 bases). The CDR3 has 14 amino acids. Trimming pared 4 bases from V and 7 bases from J, leaving 16 bases between. CDR1 and CDR2 (germline): MNHEY, SMNVEV (reference sequence).

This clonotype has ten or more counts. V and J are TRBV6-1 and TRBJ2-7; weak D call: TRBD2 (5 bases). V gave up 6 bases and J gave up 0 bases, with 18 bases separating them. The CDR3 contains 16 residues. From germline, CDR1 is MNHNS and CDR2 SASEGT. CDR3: CASSPLAGRSSYEQYF. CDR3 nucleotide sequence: TGTGCCAGCAGCCCCTTGGCGGGCAGGAGCTCCTACGAGCAGTACTTC.

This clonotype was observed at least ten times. The CDR3 here is CASSLRTGGGSYEQYF. The CDR3 DNA follows: TGCGCCAGCAGCTTAAGGACAGGCGGGGGCTCCTACGAGCAGTACTTC. The chain recombines TRBV5-1 with TRBJ2-7; D assignment may be TRBD1 or TRBD2 (7 bases each). The CDR3 runs to 16 residues. Trimming stripped 2 bases from V and 0 bases from J, with 15 bases between. Per germline, CDR1 SGHRS and CDR2 YFSETQ.

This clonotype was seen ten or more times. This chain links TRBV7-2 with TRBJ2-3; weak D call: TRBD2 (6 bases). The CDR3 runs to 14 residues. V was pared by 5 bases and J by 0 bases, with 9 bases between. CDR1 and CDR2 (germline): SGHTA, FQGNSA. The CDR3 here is CASSPRGSTDTQYF. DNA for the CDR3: TGTGCCAGCAGCCCTCGGGGGAGCACAGATACGCAGTATTTT.

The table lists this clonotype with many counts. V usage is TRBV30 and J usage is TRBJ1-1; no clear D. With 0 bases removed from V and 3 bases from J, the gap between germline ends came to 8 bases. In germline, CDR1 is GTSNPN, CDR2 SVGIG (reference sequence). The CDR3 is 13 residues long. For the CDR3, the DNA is TGTGCCTGGAGTGTCCGAGCCGACACTGAAGCTTTCTTT. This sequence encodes CAWSVRADTEAFF. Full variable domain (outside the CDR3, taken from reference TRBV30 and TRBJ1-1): SQTIHQWPATLVQPVGSPLSLECTVEGTSNPNLYWYRQAAGRGLQLLFYSVGIGQISSEVPQNLSASRPQDRQFILSSKKLLLSDSGFYLCAWSVRADTEAFFGQGTRLTVV.

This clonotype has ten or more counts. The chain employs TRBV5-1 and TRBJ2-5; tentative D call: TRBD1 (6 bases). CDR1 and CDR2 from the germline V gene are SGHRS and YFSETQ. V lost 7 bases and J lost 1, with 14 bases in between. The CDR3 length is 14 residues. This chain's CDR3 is CASGSQGIQETQYF. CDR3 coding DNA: TGCGCCAGCGGAAGCCAGGGGATCCAAGAGACCCAGTACTTC.

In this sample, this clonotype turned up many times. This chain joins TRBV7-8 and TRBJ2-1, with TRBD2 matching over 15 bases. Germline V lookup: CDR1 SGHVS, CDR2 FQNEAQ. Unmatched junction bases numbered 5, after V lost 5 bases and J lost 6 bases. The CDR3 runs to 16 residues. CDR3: CASSPGLAGGSNEQFF. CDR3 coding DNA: TGTGCCAGCAGCCCAGGACTAGCGGGAGGGTCCAATGAGCAGTTCTTC.

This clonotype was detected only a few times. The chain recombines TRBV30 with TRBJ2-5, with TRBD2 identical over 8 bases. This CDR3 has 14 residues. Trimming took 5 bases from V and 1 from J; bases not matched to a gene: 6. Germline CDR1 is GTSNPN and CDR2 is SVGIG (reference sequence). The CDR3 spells CAWGAGGGQETQYF. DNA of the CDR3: TGTGCCTGGGGCGCCGGGGGGGGCCAAGAGACCCAGTACTTC.

CDR3: CSASTSGRVRTGELFF. The DNA for the CDR3 is TGCAGTGCTAGCACTAGCGGGAGGGTGCGCACCGGGGAGCTGTTTTTT. The rearrangement joins TRBV20-1 to TRBJ2-2; 13 nucleotides align to TRBD2. The trim removed 3 bases at V and 4 bases at J, leaving 5 bases unmatched. The CDR3 length is 16 residues. From germline, CDR1 is DFQATT and CDR2 SNEGSKA (reference sequence).

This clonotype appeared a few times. CDR3 nucleotides: TGTGCCAGCAGCCCGGGGCCGACCCTGGAGACCCAGTACTTC. Amino acid sequence: CASSPGPTLETQYF. V usage is TRBV7-9 and J usage is TRBJ2-5; D may match TRBD1 or TRBD2 (5 bases each). Germline CDR1 SEHNR, CDR2 FQNEAQ (reference sequence). V lost 5 bases and J lost 5, with 15 bases in between. There are 14 residues in the CDR3.

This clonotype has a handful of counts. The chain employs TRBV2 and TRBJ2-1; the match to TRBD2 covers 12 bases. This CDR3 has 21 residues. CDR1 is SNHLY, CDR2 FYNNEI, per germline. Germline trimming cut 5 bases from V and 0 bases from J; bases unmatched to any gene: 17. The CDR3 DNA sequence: TGTGCCAGCAGTCCACCTGGTGGGCTAGCGGGAGGGCGGAGCTCCTACAATGAGCAGTTCTTC. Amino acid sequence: CASSPPGGLAGGRSSYNEQFF.

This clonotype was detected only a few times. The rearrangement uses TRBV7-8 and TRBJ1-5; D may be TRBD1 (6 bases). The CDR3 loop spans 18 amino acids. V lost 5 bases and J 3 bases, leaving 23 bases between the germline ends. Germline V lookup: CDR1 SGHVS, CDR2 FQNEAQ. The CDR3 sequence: CASSQVEGGRVYNQPQHF. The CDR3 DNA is TGTGCCAGCAGCCAAGTTGAGGGGGGGCGGGTTTACAATCAGCCCCAGCATTTT.

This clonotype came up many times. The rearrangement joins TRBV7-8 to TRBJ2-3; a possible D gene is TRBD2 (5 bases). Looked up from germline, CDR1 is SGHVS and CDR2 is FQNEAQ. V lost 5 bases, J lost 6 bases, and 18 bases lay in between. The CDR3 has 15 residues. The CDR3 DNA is TGTGCCAGCAGCCCGCCAGACGGGAACATCGATACGCAGTATTTT. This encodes CASSPPDGNIDTQYF.

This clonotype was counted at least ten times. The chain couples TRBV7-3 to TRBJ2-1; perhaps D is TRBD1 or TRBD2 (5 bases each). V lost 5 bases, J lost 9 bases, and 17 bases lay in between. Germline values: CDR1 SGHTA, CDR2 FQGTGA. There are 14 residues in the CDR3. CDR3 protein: CASSPGSGSSEQFF. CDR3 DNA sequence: TGTGCCAGCAGCCCAGGGAGCGGTAGTAGTGAGCAGTTCTTC.

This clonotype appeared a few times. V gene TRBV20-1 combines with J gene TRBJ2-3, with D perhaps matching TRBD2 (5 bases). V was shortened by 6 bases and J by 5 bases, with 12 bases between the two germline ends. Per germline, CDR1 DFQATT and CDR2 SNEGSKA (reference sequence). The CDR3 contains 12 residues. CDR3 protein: CSARTALDTQYF. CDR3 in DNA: TGCAGTGCCAGGACTGCCCTAGATACGCAGTATTTT.

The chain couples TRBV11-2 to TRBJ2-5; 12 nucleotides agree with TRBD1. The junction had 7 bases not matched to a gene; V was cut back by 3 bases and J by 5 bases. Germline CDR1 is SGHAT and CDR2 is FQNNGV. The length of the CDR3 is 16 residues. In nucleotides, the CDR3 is TGTGCCAGCAGCTTCGTCGCCGGGACAGGGGGCGAGACCCAGTACTTC. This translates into CASSFVAGTGGETQYF.

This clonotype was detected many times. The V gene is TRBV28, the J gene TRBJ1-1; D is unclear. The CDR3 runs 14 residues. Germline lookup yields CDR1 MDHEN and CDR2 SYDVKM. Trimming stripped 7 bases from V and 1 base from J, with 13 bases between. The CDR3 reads CASNLHITNTEAFF. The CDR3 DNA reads TGTGCCAGCAATCTCCACATTACGAACACTGAAGCTTTCTTT.

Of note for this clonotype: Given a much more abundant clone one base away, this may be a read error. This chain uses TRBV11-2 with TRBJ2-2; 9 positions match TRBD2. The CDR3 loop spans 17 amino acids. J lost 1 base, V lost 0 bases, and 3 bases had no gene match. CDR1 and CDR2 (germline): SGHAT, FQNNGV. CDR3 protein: CASSLELAGRNTGELFF. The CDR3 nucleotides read TGTGCCAGCAGCTTAGAACTAGCGGGTCGGAACACCGGGGAGCTGTTTTTT.

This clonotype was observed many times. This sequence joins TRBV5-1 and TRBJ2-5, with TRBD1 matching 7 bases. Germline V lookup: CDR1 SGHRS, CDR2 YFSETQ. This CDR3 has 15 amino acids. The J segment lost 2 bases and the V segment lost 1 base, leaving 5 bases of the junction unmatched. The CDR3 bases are TGCGCCAGCAGCTTGAGGGGACAGCTACAAGAGACCCAGTACTTC. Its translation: CASSLRGQLQETQYF.

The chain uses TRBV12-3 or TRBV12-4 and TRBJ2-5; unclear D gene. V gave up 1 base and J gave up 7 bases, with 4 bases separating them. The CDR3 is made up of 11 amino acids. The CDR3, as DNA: TGTGCCAGCAGTTTAGAGAGGACCCAGTACTTC. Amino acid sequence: CASSLERTQYF.

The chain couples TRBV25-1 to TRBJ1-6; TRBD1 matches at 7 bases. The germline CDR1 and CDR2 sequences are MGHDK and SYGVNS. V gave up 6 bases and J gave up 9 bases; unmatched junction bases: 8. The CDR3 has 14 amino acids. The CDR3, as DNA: TGTGCCAGCAGACAACAGGGGTCCGCTTCACCCCTCCACTTT. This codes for CASRQQGSASPLHF. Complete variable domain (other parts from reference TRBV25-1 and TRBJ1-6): EADIYQTPRYLVIGTGKKITLECSQTMGHDKMYWYQQDPGMELHLIHYSYGVNSTEKGDLSSESTVSRIRTEHFPLTLESARPSHTSQYLCASRQQGSASPLHFGNGTRLTVT.

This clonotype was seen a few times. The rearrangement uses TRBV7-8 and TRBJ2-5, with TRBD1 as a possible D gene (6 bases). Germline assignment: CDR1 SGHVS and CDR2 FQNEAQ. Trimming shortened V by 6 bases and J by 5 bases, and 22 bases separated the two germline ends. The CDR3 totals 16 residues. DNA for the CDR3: TGTGCCAGCAGTTTTTTCTCGATCGACAGGCAGGAGACCCAGTACTTC. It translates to CASSFFSIDRQETQYF.

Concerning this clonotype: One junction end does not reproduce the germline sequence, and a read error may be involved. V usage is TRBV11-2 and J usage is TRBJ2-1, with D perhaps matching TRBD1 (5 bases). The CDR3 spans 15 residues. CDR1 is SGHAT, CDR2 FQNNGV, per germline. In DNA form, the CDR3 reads TGCGCCAGCAGCTTAAGCAGGGTGAAAGGCTACGAGCAGTTCTTC. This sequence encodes CASSLSRVKGYEQFF.

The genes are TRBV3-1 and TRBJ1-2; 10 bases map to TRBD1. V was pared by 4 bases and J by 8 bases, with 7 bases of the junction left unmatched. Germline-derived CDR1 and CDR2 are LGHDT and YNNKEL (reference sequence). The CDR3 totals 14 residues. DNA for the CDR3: TGTGCCAGCAGCCCTCGGGACAGGGGCCGCGGCTACACCTTC. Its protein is CASSPRDRGRGYTF.

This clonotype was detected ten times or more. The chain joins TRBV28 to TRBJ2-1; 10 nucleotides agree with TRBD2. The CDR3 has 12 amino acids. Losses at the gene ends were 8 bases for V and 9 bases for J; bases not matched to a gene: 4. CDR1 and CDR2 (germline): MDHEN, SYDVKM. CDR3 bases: TGTGCCAGCCTAGCGGGAGTCGGTGAGCAGTTCTTC. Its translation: CASLAGVGEQFF.

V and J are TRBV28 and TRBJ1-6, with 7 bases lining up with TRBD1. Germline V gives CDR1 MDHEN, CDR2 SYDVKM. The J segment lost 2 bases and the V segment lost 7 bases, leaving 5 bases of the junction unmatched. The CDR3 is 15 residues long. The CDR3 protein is CASNPGGAYNSPLHF. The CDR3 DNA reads TGTGCCAGCAATCCAGGGGGTGCCTATAATTCACCCCTCCACTTT.

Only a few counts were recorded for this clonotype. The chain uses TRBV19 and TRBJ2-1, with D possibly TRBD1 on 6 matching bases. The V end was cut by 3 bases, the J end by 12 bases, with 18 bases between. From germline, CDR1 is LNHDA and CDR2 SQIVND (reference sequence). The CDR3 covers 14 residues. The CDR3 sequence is CASSIPGTPRGQFF. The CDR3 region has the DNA TGTGCCAGTAGTATCCCAGGGACACCTCGAGGGCAGTTCTTC.

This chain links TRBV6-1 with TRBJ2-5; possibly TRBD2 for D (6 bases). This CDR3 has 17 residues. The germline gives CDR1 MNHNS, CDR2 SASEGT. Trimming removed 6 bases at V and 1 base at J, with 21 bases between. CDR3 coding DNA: TGTGCCAGCAGACGTGGAGCGCGGGACCGGGCCCAAGAGACCCAGTACTTC. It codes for CASRRGARDRAQETQYF.

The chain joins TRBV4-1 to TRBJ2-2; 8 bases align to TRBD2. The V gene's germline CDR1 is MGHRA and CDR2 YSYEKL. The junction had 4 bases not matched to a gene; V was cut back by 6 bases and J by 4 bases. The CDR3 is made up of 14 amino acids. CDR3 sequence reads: CASRRAGATGELFF. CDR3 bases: TGCGCCAGCAGGCGAGCGGGGGCCACCGGGGAGCTGTTTTTT.